This TCR beta chain was sequenced in a study of T cells in Graves' hyperthyroidism and ophthalmopathy. Findings of the study overall: Most expanded thyroid clonotypes above 0.001 recurred in blood.

Researchers amplified the TCR beta CDR3 regions from RNA transcripts. With the HTBI primer set, the TCR CDR3 went through a first round of RT-PCR. TCRdb passed the multiplex PCR reads through MiXCR, listing each CDR3 protein once. The table includes roughly 570,000 distinct CDR3 sequences, roughly 14% detected once. Diagnosis rested on symptoms, serum thyroxine and TRAb, thyroid ultrasound, and orbital computed tomography. The CDR3 covers 17 residues. Unmatched junction bases numbered 5, after V lost 5 bases and J lost 0 bases. This clonotype was counted many times. What it binds is not known. The sequenced material came from blood. This chain connects TRBV12-3 or TRBV12-4 to TRBJ2-6, with TRBD1 matching over 9 bases. This TCR came from a woman in her twenties or thirties with Graves' hyperthyroidism. CDR3 in DNA: TGTGCCAGCAGTACCGGGACAGGGCTCTCTGGGGCCAACGTCCTGACTTTC. Amino acid sequence: CASSTGTGLSGANVLTF.